This T cell receptor beta chain was sequenced for a study of blood T cell repertoires in COVID-19. Turning to the study itself: PBMCs, B-cell-depleted T cells, or T cells provided the cDNA or gDNA that made up the material.

The repertoire was sequenced with immunoSEQ multiplex PCR; TCRdb's copy has only in-frame clones and lacks some. This table holds approximately 240,000 clones, 65% to 85% found once. Notes on this clone: The sample holds other DNA sequences that translate to the same CDR3.

Germline CDR1 LNHDA, CDR2 SQIVND (reference sequence). The V and J ends lost 3 bases and 0 bases respectively, with 9 bases between them. The CDR3 extends over 14 amino acids. The J gene is TRBJ2-7, the V gene TRBV19; possibly TRBD2 for D (6 bases). Sequencing was done on a sample of peripheral blood. The receptor was isolated from a woman in her twenties or thirties with COVID-19, enrolled during active disease. The CDR3 reads CASSIRGSSYEQYF. The CDR3 DNA is TGTGCCAGTAGTATCCGGGGGAGCTCCTACGAGCAGTACTTC.